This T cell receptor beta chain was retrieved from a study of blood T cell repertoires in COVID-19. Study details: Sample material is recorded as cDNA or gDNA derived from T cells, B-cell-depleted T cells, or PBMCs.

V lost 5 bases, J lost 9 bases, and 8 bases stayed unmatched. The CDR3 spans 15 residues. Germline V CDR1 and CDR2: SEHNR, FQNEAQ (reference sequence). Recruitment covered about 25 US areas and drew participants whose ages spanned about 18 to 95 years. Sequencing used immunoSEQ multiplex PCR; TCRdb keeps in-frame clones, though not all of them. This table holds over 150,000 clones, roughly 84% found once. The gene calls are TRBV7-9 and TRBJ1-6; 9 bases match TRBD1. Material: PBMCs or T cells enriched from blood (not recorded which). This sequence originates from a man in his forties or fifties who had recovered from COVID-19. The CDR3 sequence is CASSPSGTGTSPLHF. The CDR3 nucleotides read TGTGCCAGCAGCCCTTCCGGGACAGGGACTTCACCCCTCCACTTT.